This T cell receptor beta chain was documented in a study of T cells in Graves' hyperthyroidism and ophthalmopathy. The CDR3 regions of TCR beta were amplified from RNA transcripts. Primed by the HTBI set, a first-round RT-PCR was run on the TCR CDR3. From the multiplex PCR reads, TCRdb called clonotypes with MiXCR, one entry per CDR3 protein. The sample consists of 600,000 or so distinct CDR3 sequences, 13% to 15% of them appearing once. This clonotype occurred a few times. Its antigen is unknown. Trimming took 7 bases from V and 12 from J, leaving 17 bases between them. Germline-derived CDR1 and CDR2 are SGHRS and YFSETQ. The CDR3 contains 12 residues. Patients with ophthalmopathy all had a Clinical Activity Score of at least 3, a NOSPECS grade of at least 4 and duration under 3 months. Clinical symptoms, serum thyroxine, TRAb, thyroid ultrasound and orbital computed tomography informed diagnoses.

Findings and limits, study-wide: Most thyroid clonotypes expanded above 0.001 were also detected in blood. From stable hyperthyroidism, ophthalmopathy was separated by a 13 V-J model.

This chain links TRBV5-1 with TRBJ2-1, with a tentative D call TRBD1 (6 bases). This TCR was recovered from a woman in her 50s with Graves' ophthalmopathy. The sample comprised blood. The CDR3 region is CASGGNTDRQFF. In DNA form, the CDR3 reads TGCGCCAGCGGCGGAAATACGGACAGGCAGTTCTTC.